Sequencing of this T cell receptor beta chain was carried out in a study of regulatory T cells in long-lasting Graves disease. Construction of TCR beta libraries relied on iRepertoire HTBI primers and on Arm-PCR targeting CDR3 regions. Authors' processing steps: 60 or so TRBV and 13 to 15 TRBJ segments were identified across samples. TCRdb re-called the multiplex PCR reads with MiXCR, one entry per CDR3 protein. TCRdb, not the authors, supplied the V and J calls. Altogether roughly 470,000 distinct CDR3 sequences are present, roughly 20% being singletons, with the ten largest covering roughly 8%. Time point specified: persistent/refractory GD, antithyroid drugs over 5 years with positive TRAb. PBMC RNA was the source of the TCR library. An endocrinology department in Xi'an, China, recruited the patients. CDR1 and CDR2 (germline): SEHNR, FQNEAQ (reference sequence). The V gene end was trimmed by 5 bases and the J gene end by 8 bases; junction bases not matched to a gene: 4. There are 15 residues in the CDR3.

Study-level results: Persistent cases favored TRBV28, TRBJ1-2 and TRBJ2-5.

This clonotype was observed a few times. Antigen unknown. The clonotype was recovered from a female donor with Graves disease. V usage is TRBV7-9 and J usage is TRBJ2-1; 15 bases are a match to TRBD2. The specimen was peripheral blood mononuclear cells (PBMCs), collected when the disease was refractory, from a patient treated with antithyroid drugs. The CDR3 coding sequence is TGTGCCAGCAGCCCAGGACTAGCGGGAGGGGATGAGCAGTTCTTC. This encodes CASSPGLAGGDEQFF. Full variable domain (outside the CDR3, taken from reference TRBV7-9 and TRBJ2-1): DTGVSQNPRHKITKRGQNVTFRCDPISEHNRLYWYRQTLGQGPEFLTYFQNEAQLEKSRLLSDRFSAERPKGSFSTLEIQRTEQGDSAMYLCASSPGLAGGDEQFFGPGTRLTVL.